The rows below give T cell receptor beta chains drawn from one sample of a study of cytomegalovirus exposure and HLA in healthy donors. Produced via immunoSEQ multiplex PCR; TCRdb's table is partial and in-frame only. This table holds under 75,000 clones, 85% to 95% found once. The specimen sequenced was PBMCs. These receptors originate from a man between 18 and 35 years old in good health and CMV-seropositive. Both conserved end residues are part of each CDR3. Fields, in order: J gene, V gene, clone size, D gene, CDR3 DNA, CDR3 protein. A D gene is named only where the DNA matches it firmly. Size is stated for part of the rows, as once, few or many counts, or as a class when the clone is expanded.

J: TRBJ1-1; V: TRBV5-1; size: NA; D: NA; DNA: TGCGCCAGCAGCGAGGGGGGGGCGGTTAGAAATGAAGCTTTCTTT; CDR3: CASSEGGAVRNEAFF
J: TRBJ2-5; V: TRBV12-5; size: NA; D: NA; DNA: TGTGCTAGTGGTTTGGTGAGTGGAGAGACCCAGTACTTC; CDR3: CASGLVSGETQYF
J: TRBJ2-1; V: TRBV25-1; size: NA; D: NA; DNA: TGTGCCAGGGGGGACCGAGCGGGCACCTACAATGAGCAGTTCTTC; CDR3: CARGDRAGTYNEQFF
J: TRBJ1-2; V: TRBV11-2; size: NA; D: TRBD1; DNA: TGTGCCAGCAGCCCGGGACAGGGGGCCTATGGCTACACCTTC; CDR3: CASSPGQGAYGYTF
J: TRBJ2-3; V: TRBV29-1; size: NA; D: TRBD1; DNA: TGCAGCGTTAGGTCCCCGGGACAGGGAAAAATCACAGATACGCAGTATTTT; CDR3: CSVRSPGQGKITDTQYF
J: TRBJ2-7; V: TRBV9; size: NA; D: NA; DNA: TGTGCCAGCAGCTCCCAGGGGGGAGAGGGCGAGCAGTACTTC; CDR3: CASSSQGGEGEQYF
J: TRBJ2-1; V: TRBV7-2; size: NA; D: TRBD2; DNA: TGTGCCAGCAGCCGGTCCGGGACTACCCCGAGAATTGAGCAGTTCTTC; CDR3: CASSRSGTTPRIEQFF
J: TRBJ2-1; V: TRBV14; size: NA; D: TRBD2; DNA: TGTGCCAGCAGCCTCCGACTAGCGGTTATGTACAATGAGCAGTTCTTC; CDR3: CASSLRLAVMYNEQFF
J: TRBJ2-2; V: TRBV27; size: NA; D: NA; DNA: TGTGCCAGCAGTTTAGGAGGTTACGGGGAGCTGTTTTTT; CDR3: CASSLGGYGELFF
J: TRBJ2-5; V: TRBV9; size: NA; D: NA; DNA: TGTGCCAGCAGCCGGGTACCGGGATCAGAAGAGACCCAGTACTTC; CDR3: CASSRVPGSEETQYF
J: TRBJ2-7; V: TRBV6-1; size: few; D: TRBD1; DNA: TGTGCCAGCAGTGCGGTACAGGGGGACGAGCAGTACTTC; CDR3: CASSAVQGDEQYF
J: TRBJ2-1; V: TRBV10-3; size: NA; D: TRBD1; DNA: TGTGCCACAGGGACAGCCCTCACCTACAATGAGCAGTTCTTC; CDR3: CATGTALTYNEQFF
J: TRBJ2-7; V: TRBV27; size: NA; D: NA; DNA: TGTGCCAGCAGTTCCTCTAGCGAGTTATACGAGCAGTACTTC; CDR3: CASSSSSELYEQYF
J: TRBJ2-1; V: TRBV7-5; size: NA; D: NA; DNA: TGTGCCAGAAGCTTAGTAGCCCCTAAAAGCTCCTACAATGAGCAGTTCTTC; CDR3: CARSLVAPKSSYNEQFF
J: TRBJ2-7; V: TRBV9; size: once; D: TRBD1; DNA: TGTGCCAGCAGCCCCGGACAGGGGAGGTACGAGCAGTACTTC; CDR3: CASSPGQGRYEQYF
J: TRBJ2-1; V: TRBV7-3; size: NA; D: NA; DNA: TGTGCCAGCAGCTCGGACCAGAGGGGGGAGCAGTTCTTC; CDR3: CASSSDQRGEQFF
J: TRBJ2-1; V: TRBV28; size: NA; D: NA; DNA: TGTGCCAGCAGTCCAAGGGCGGGGTCCTACAATGAGCAGTTCTTC; CDR3: CASSPRAGSYNEQFF
J: TRBJ2-5; V: TRBV28; size: NA; D: NA; DNA: TGTGCCAGCAGTCCCCGTCAGTACCAAGAGACCCAGTACTTC; CDR3: CASSPRQYQETQYF
J: TRBJ2-7; V: TRBV19; size: once; D: NA; DNA: TGTGCCAGTAGTCTCCAGCGCACCTACGAGCAGTACTTC; CDR3: CASSLQRTYEQYF
J: TRBJ1-5; V: TRBV6-4; size: NA; D: NA; DNA: TGTGCCAGCAGTGCGATGGACAGCTGTCGCAATCAGCCCCAGCATTTT; CDR3: CASSAMDSCRNQPQHF
J: TRBJ2-5; V: TRBV5-1; size: NA; D: NA; DNA: TGCGCCAGCAGCTTGTTGGGAGACCAAGAGACCCAGTACTTC; CDR3: CASSLLGDQETQYF
J: TRBJ2-1; V: TRBV4-2; size: NA; D: TRBD2; DNA: TGTGCCAGCAGCCAAGACCGGATTGGAGCGGGAGGGGTCAATGAGCAGTTCTTC; CDR3: CASSQDRIGAGGVNEQFF
J: TRBJ2-1; V: TRBV27; size: NA; D: TRBD2; DNA: TGTGCCAGCAGTTTATTAGCGGGAGTAGGGGATGAGCAGTTCTTC; CDR3: CASSLLAGVGDEQFF
J: TRBJ1-3; V: TRBV28; size: NA; D: TRBD1; DNA: TGTGCCAGCAGGGGACAGGCATCTGGAAACACCATATATTTT; CDR3: CASRGQASGNTIYF
J: TRBJ2-7; V: TRBV28; size: NA; D: TRBD2; DNA: TGTGCCAGCAGTCCACCAGGACTAGTAGTGTCCTACGAGCAGTACTTC; CDR3: CASSPPGLVVSYEQYF
J: TRBJ1-3; V: TRBV6-1; size: few; D: NA; DNA: TGTGCCAGCAGTGAAGGGCAGAAGGGGGGAAACACCATATATTTT; CDR3: CASSEGQKGGNTIYF